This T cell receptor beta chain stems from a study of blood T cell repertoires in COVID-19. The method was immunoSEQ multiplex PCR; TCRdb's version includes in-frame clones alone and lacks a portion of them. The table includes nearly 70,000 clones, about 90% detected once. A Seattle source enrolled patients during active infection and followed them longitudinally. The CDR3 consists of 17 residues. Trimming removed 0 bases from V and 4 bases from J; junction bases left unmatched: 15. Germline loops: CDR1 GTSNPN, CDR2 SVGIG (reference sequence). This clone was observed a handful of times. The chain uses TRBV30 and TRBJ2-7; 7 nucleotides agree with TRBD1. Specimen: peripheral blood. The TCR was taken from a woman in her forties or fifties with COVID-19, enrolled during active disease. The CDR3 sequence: CAWSVLHITGVRYEQYF. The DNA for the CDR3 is TGTGCCTGGAGTGTACTCCACATTACAGGGGTGAGGTACGAGCAGTACTTC. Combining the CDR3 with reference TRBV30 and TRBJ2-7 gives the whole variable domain SQTIHQWPATLVQPVGSPLSLECTVEGTSNPNLYWYRQAAGRGLQLLFYSVGIGQISSEVPQNLSASRPQDRQFILSSKKLLLSDSGFYLCAWSVLHITGVRYEQYFGPGTRLTVT.